Below, 14 T cell receptor beta chains from the same sample are listed, as sequenced in a study of circulating CD8 cells and anti-PD-1 response in melanoma. Live CD3+CD8+TCRalphabeta+ cells were sorted into four subsets by PD-1 and/or TIGIT. TCR libraries were prepared from roughly 15 ng of total RNA with the QIAseq Immune Repertoire TCR panel. TCRdb analysed the reads with MiXCR anew, one entry per CDR3 protein. Of roughly 960 distinct CDR3 sequences in the sample, 3.5% to 5.5% were seen once. The sequencing here drew on CD8+ T cells from PBMCs, taken at baseline or after one month of anti-PD-1 therapy (not recorded which). The receptors shown here come from a human donor with melanoma.

This clonotype rates as large. For the CDR3, the DNA is TGTGCCAGCAGCTTAGGGCAGAACACCGGGGAGCTGTTTTTT. The encoded protein is CASSLGQNTGELFF. The genes are TRBV7-3 and TRBJ2-2, with no clear D. V was trimmed by 2 bases and J by 1 base, leaving 5 bases between them. Germline lookup yields CDR1 SGHTA and CDR2 FQGTGA. The length of the CDR3 is 14 residues.

This clonotype is large in the sample. The chain joins TRBV24-1 to TRBJ2-3; D is undetermined. Germline V gives CDR1 KGHDR, CDR2 SFDVKD. The V and J ends lost 6 bases and 3 bases respectively, with 12 bases between them. This CDR3 is built from 14 residues. The CDR3 DNA sequence: TGTGCCACCAGTAAGGGTATAATGACAGATACGCAGTATTTT. Protein sequence: CATSKGIMTDTQYF.

Judged by abundance, this clonotype is large (0.1 to 1%). The chain carries TRBV28 and TRBJ1-4; D call uncertain. The V end lost 5 bases, the J end lost 8 bases, and 18 bases lay between the germline ends. Looked up from germline, CDR1 is MDHEN and CDR2 is SYDVKM. This CDR3 has 15 residues. The CDR3 loop reads CASSPRMASQEKLFF. CDR3 nucleotides: TGTGCCAGCAGTCCGCGGATGGCCAGTCAAGAAAAACTGTTTTTT.

This clonotype is termed large. The chain has TRBV4-1 and TRBJ1-2; possibly TRBD1 for D (5 bases). Germline CDR1 is MGHRA and CDR2 is YSYEKL. V was shortened by 0 bases and J by 8 bases, with 16 bases between the two germline ends. CDR3 length: 15 residues. CDR3: CASSQDHRVGLGYTF. Here the CDR3 DNA reads TGCGCCAGCAGCCAAGATCACCGGGTGGGACTCGGCTACACCTTC.

There are a few counts of this clonotype. This rearrangement joins TRBV9 to TRBJ2-2; the match to TRBD1 covers 9 bases. V lost 4 bases, J lost 0 bases, and 4 bases stayed unmatched. The CDR3 contains 16 residues. Germline V gene data show CDR1 as SGDLS and CDR2 as YYNGEE. The CDR3 DNA is TGTGCCAGCAGCAAGAGACAGGGGGCGAACACCGGGGAGCTGTTTTTT. Translation: CASSKRQGANTGELFF.

This clonotype was picked up a small number of times. The chain couples TRBV19 to TRBJ2-7, with a weak D call TRBD2 (5 bases). The CDR3 consists of 13 residues. V was clipped by 5 bases and J by 2 bases, with 10 bases between them. Germline lookup yields CDR1 LNHDA and CDR2 SQIVND (reference sequence). The CDR3, as DNA: TGTGCCAGTAGTGCCGGGATCACCTACGAGCAGTACTTC. Translation: CASSAGITYEQYF.

The chain employs TRBV19 and TRBJ1-5; D is unclear. This CDR3 has 13 residues. V lost 7 bases and J 4 bases, leaving 11 bases between the germline ends. Germline V gene lookup returns CDR1 LNHDA and CDR2 SQIVND (reference sequence). The CDR3 sequence: CASTYTANQPQHF. The CDR3 nucleotides are TGTGCCAGTACCTATACGGCTAATCAGCCCCAGCATTTT.

This clonotype ranks as large (0.1 to 1%). This chain connects TRBV4-1 to TRBJ1-4; TRBD1 aligns across 8 bases. This CDR3 region has 14 residues. Looked up from germline, CDR1 is MGHRA and CDR2 is YSYEKL. J gave up 11 bases and V 3 bases, and 8 bases lay outside the gene matches. The CDR3 coding sequence is TGCGCCAGCAGCCAGGCCGACAGGGGAGGGAAACTGTTTTTT. Its translation is CASSQADRGGKLFF.

In this sample, this clonotype is large. The chain combines TRBV27 with TRBJ2-7, with no clear D. Germline values: CDR1 MNHEY, CDR2 SMNVEV (reference sequence). V gave up 3 bases and J gave up 4 bases, with 10 bases separating them. This CDR3 is 13 amino acids long. The CDR3 sequence: CASSFGSAYEQYF. The CDR3 DNA follows: TGTGCCAGCAGTTTCGGGTCAGCATACGAGCAGTACTTC.

In its sample, this clonotype ranks as large. The chain employs TRBV25-1 and TRBJ2-7; the D is unclear. The germline V and J ends were trimmed by 7 bases and 0 bases, with 10 bases remaining between them. This CDR3 comprises 13 residues. From germline, CDR1 is MGHDK and CDR2 SYGVNS. CDR3 DNA: TGTGCCAGCACTTCTTCAAGCTCCTACGAGCAGTACTTC. It codes for CASTSSSSYEQYF.

This clonotype is labeled medium-sized. The rearrangement uses TRBV19 and TRBJ2-5, with 9 bases fitting TRBD2. CDR1 is LNHDA and CDR2 is SQIVND in the germline V gene (reference sequence). The length of the CDR3 is 15 residues. V trimming: 6 bases; J trimming: 4 bases; junction bases outside the gene matches: 9. The CDR3 nucleotides read TGTGCCAGTAGCCCATCTAGCGGGGACGGAGAGACCCAGTACTTC. This gives the protein CASSPSSGDGETQYF.

The chain employs TRBV5-1 and TRBJ2-1; D is perhaps TRBD2 (5 bases). CDR3 length equals 13 residues. The germline V gene has CDR1 SGHRS and CDR2 YFSETQ. Deletions cut 5 bases from V and 7 bases from J, with 13 bases between. The CDR3 DNA follows: TGCGCCAGCAGATCCTACGGGGTTAATGAGCAGTTCTTC. Translated, it gives CASRSYGVNEQFF.

This clonotype is medium-sized (0.01 to 0.1%). This sequence joins TRBV28 and TRBJ2-5, with D uncertain. The germline V and J ends were trimmed by 5 bases and 5 bases, with 15 bases remaining between them. CDR3 length: 14 amino acids. Germline lookup yields CDR1 MDHEN and CDR2 SYDVKM. CDR3 sequence: CASSPRPDGETQYF. The CDR3 DNA sequence: TGTGCCAGCAGTCCCCGGCCCGACGGGGAGACCCAGTACTTC.

By share of the sample, this clonotype is medium-sized. J is TRBJ2-5 and V is TRBV28; a possible D gene is TRBD1 (6 bases). V was shortened by 3 bases and J by 0 bases, with 8 bases between the two germline ends. Germline V gene data show CDR1 as MDHEN and CDR2 as SYDVKM. The CDR3 length is 14 residues. CDR3 sequence reads: CASSFRQDQETQYF. The DNA for the CDR3 is TGTGCCAGCAGTTTTAGACAGGACCAAGAGACCCAGTACTTC. Supplemented by reference TRBV28 and TRBJ2-5, the full variable domain reads DVKVTQSSRYLVKRTGEKVFLECVQDMDHENMFWYRQDPGLGLRLIYFSYDVKMKEKGDIPEGYSVSREKKERFSLILESASTNQTSMYLCASSFRQDQETQYFGPGTRLLVL.